This T cell receptor beta chain was sequenced for a study of tumor-infiltrating lymphocytes in oesophageal squamous cell carcinoma. TCRdb re-called the PCR reads through MiXCR, storing one row per CDR3 protein. The sample lists 15,000 to 20,000 distinct CDR3 sequences, 44% occurring once. This CDR3 region has 14 residues. Trimming took off 10 bases at V and 2 bases at J, with 16 bases between the two ends. Germline assignment: CDR1 MNHNY and CDR2 SVGAGI (reference sequence). This receptor was obtained from a female donor with esophageal squamous cell carcinoma. The V gene is TRBV6-6, the J gene TRBJ2-3; weak D call: TRBD1 (5 bases). Sequenced input: blood. CDR3 coding DNA: TGTGCCACCCAAAAGGGGCAGATCACAGATACGCAGTATTTT. This sequence encodes CATQKGQITDTQYF.